This T cell receptor (beta chain) is drawn from a study of beta chain features in type 1 diabetes (dated by TCRdb to 2016 to 2019). A note on the overall study: Patients and healthy donors did not differ in mean age, gender distribution, total cell number or subset yield. Across all samples, 90 million to 130 million sorted cells were examined, and cell number per subset correlated strongly with RNA yield. Regulatory and stem cell-like memory subsets were obtained from only 8 patients and roughly eight healthy donors, while naive and central memory subsets were obtained from all 30 or so donors. In the study, TCRB repertoires of sorted circulating CD4+ T cell subsets from recently diagnosed type 1 diabetes patients were compared with those of matched healthy donors.

V is pared back by 3 bases and J by 4 bases, with 18 bases lying between the germline termini. CDR1 KGHSH and CDR2 LQKENI were looked up in the germline V gene. From the cysteine up to the phenylalanine, the CDR3 has a length of 17 residues. Here the CDR3 DNA is all that survives: 51 bases in frame from base 1. A single peripheral blood draw of about 120 mL on average was collected from each donor into heparinised tubes. Naive, central memory, regulatory and stem cell-like memory CD4+ T cells were sorted on a BD FACSAria II using a panel including CD45RO, CCR7, CD25, CD127, CD95 and CD27. Purity was above 95% for every sorted population. Right away, PBMCs were isolated by Lymphoprep density gradient centrifugation and were stained directly, with no culture step. So that batch effects would be minimized, each experiment stained and sorted samples in pairs, pairing one healthy donor with one patient.

The entire amount of isolated RNA was reverse transcribed using the High Capacity cDNA Reverse Transcription Kit, so the sequenced TCRB transcripts were expressed ones. Naive, central memory and regulatory T cell samples underwent deep immunoSEQ sequencing, averaging roughly 3.4 million total reads per sample. After sorted cells were lysed in RLT buffer, RNA was extracted with DNase-treated RNeasy Micro or Mini kits, with the choice depending on cell number. Each cell subset was processed on its own to prevent cross-contamination, while patient and healthy donor samples were processed together. TCRB sequences were amplified from cDNA with the immunoSEQ multiplex PCR, producing 87-bp fragments spanning the CDR3 region. Sequencing of the amplicons was done on the Illumina HiSeq platform. Concerning the study's data processing: PCR bias was corrected computationally using synthetic template baselines, and reads within Hamming distance 2 were collapsed, with unmergeable singletons discarded. Reads were aligned against IMGT so that V, D and J genes, CDR3 length and insertions or deletions at six rearrangement sites could be assigned. Clonotype counts were normalized to sorted cell number within each subset before computing true diversity and Gini coefficients with the tcR R package. The overlap coefficient, calculated on TCRB nucleotide sequences, was used to quantify repertoire sharing. In TCRdb, the immuneACCESS table is reduced to in-frame sequences with V and J assigned. These tables do not hold every clone; where another copy was compared, an unresolved V gene accounts for under half, and the others remain unexplained. V and J calls and clone size are given by that table; D and trimming were obtained from the DNA. Present in this sample are some 150,000 clones, 40% to 60% of which were seen just once. Around 0.39% of the sample lies in the top ten.

A word on this clone: Its antigen is still unknown. Base qualities are not provided; no much larger clone lies one nucleotide away.

What the research found in general, with its limitations: Shorter templates might have been favored by PCR, but patient and control samples were amplified and corrected together, so both groups would have been affected equally by any skew. Only small numbers of individuals were included in the HLA sub-analyses, which left unresolved whether HLA type had any influence on TCRB rearrangement. Naive, central memory and regulatory TCRB repertoires appeared more similar among patients than among healthy donors. In all four CD4+ subsets, TCRB CDR3 length was moderately but significantly shorter in type 1 diabetes patients. Because cDNA was sequenced instead of genomic DNA, activated cells with high expression could be over-represented, although the groups did not differ in activation or CD3 levels. At VDJ recombination sites, type 1 diabetes patients had fewer insertions and more deleted nucleotides, which implies abnormalities in thymic rearrangement.

This receptor was taken from a man aged 18-30 years in good health. Sequencing was carried out using Tregs from blood. What this sample's cell subset or site label stands for: regulatory CD4+ T cells. The V and J segments used are TRBV18 and TRBJ2-2; the D gene is perhaps TRBD1, on 6 matching bases. In nucleotide form, the sequence is TGTGCCAGCTCACCGTTACGACAGGTTCAGGGCACCGGGGAGCTGTTTTTT. Its amino acids are CASSPLRQVQGTGELFF.